This TCR beta chain came from a study of cytomegalovirus exposure and HLA in healthy donors. Germline lookup yields CDR1 SNHLY and CDR2 FYNNEI. After removal of 8 bases from V and 4 bases from J, the junction contained 5 bases not matched to a gene. This CDR3 has 14 residues. The PCR was carried out with 60 Vbeta primers and 13 Jbeta primers. The data were produced by immunoSEQ multiplex PCR, yet TCRdb's version contains in-frame clones alone and is incomplete. The sample contains approximately 120,000 clones, 80% of which appear only once. Turning to this clone: Its target is not known.

General study points: Reports showed the classifier diagnosing cytomegalovirus status with high specificity and sensitivity. Earlier analysis looked at TCR beta V segments, and most were productive about 90% or about 30% of the time. Beyond CMV serostatus, there was no information to go on about immune exposure.

Sequencing was carried out using PBMCs. This TCR came from a man aged 25 to 40 in good health and CMV-seropositive. The chain links TRBV2 to TRBJ1-5, with TRBD1 identical over 10 bases. DNA for the CDR3: TGTGCCAGCCATGACAGGGGGCGTAATCAGCCCCAGCATTTT. Residues: CASHDRGRNQPQHF.